This T cell receptor beta chain was identified in a study of human T cells and chemical hapten exposure (dated by TCRdb to about 2021). The study in broad terms: For sensitization, 2% DPC in acetone was applied to a roughly 2 cm by roughly 2 cm area of upper inner arm skin. Throughout the study period of 20 to 25 weeks, patients also received therapeutic DPC doses to the scalp every week. Patch tests used Finn chambers with 0.01% DPC on the upper back, scored after 6 days by International Contact Dermatitis Research Group standards. The mostly female patient cohort included alopecia areata with under or over 50% scalp involvement, alopecia totalis and alopecia universalis. Libraries were pooled for sequencing, and per-sample TCR yields varied mainly because of small differences in library volumes within the pool. Peripheral blood TCR repertoire changes were tracked in vivo in alopecia patients during primary and secondary sensitization to the hapten diphenylcyclopropenone (DPC). Patient blood was sampled pre-sensitization (week 0) and at 2, 6 and about 24 weeks after DPC sensitization. Approximately 30 alopecia patients provided blood for TCR sequencing at one to four time points (pre-sensitization, 2, 6 and 24 weeks). Both TCR alpha and TCR beta chains were sequenced from each blood RNA sample. The study at large found these results: Expanded TCRs formed significantly more large CDR3 similarity clusters than pre-sensitization or healthy control sets, consistent with antigen-driven responses. The number of PT1 expanded TCRs positively correlated with patch test score, significant at thresholds 8, 16 and 32 but not 4. DPC sensitization did not change the number of TCRs with a frequency above 1 in 1000, and there was no evidence of changes in global repertoire structure. After repeated subsampling, changes were observed in the strength of the expansion versus patch-test correlation and in the threshold at which the correlation became significant. Alopecia, a presumed autoimmune disease, was present in all patients, so the immune response of the patients might differ from that of healthy individuals.

This clonotype was seen repeatedly, ten times or more. This receptor's antigen is unknown. There are no base qualities to consult, and no much larger clone falls within one base. The sample's time point, from its label and the paper: pre-sensitization, week 0. This specimen's treatment or condition label, interpreted: therapeutic diphenylcyclopropenone sensitization with weekly scalp DPC. Total RNA was isolated from unfractionated whole blood collected in Tempus Blood RNA tubes. Blood at each patch-test visit was drawn before the patch test was applied. Eligible patients were aged 18 to 70, diagnosed with alopecia, deemed suitable for DPC therapy, and excluded if pregnant. The library was obtained by RACE. TCRdb records NextSeq 500 as the sequencer. During library preparation, unique molecular identifiers were attached to individual cDNA molecules so that TCRs could be counted in a quantitative, reproducible way. In the original analysis: A median of approximately 100,000 TCRs per sample was observed, with a range of about 20,000 to 750,000. The Decombinator software suite was used to annotate V, J and CDR3 in the TCR reads. Every sample was subsampled to the same number of TCRs (28,000) for the PS versus PT1 abundance plots. Expanded TCRs were defined as absent before sensitization and observed at least eight times at the 2-week time point. In TCRdb, the public reads were trimmed at Q25 with fastp and aligned with MiXCR, with productive beta chains retained. Rows matching on CDR3 protein sequence are summarized as one entry with the most common DNA and genes. It is TCRdb's table, rather than the study itself, that gives the V and J calls and clone size. The sample table holds approximately 52,000 distinct CDR3 sequences, of which 8.5% to 10% were seen once. The top ten constitute approximately 10% of the sample.

Here the sequenced sample was whole blood, taken in connection with sensitization to the hapten diphenylcyclopropenone (DPC). The sequence derives from a woman aged 30 to 39 with alopecia areata. Some clones in this sample may be carry-over from other donors' samples.

The nucleotides are TGTGCCAGCAGGCCAAGGGACAGCGCCTACGAGCAGTACTTC. Translated, it reads CASRPRDSAYEQYF. The V and J segments used are TRBV28 and TRBJ2-7, and TRBD1 aligns with 7 junction nucleotides. The CDR3 runs 14 amino acids, cysteine and phenylalanine included. Left in the record is the CDR3 DNA by itself, 42 bases read in frame from the first base. Trimming accounts for 6 bases at V and 2 bases at J, while the number of junction bases matched to no gene is 7. The germline V gene provides CDR1 MDHEN and CDR2 SYDVKM.